This T cell receptor (beta chain) came from a study of blood T cell repertoires in COVID-19. Looking at the study overall: Acute-phase and convalescent COVID-19 samples originated in the United States, Italy and Spain.

V trimming: 6 bases; J trimming: 6 bases; junction bases outside the gene matches: 6. Per the germline V gene, CDR1 is SGHAT and CDR2 is FQDESV (reference sequence). The length of the CDR3 is 13 residues. Authors' methods: Estimated nucleated cell counts came from reference gene primer amplification. Using immunoSEQ multiplex PCR, the repertoire was profiled, and TCRdb retains in-frame clones only, with some absent. D and trimming were read from the DNA, whereas the V and J calls and clone size are those reported in that table. The repertoire holds about 55,000 clones, with around 83% as singletons. The sequence derives from a human donor in a cohort sampled during active COVID-19. The V gene is TRBV11-1, the J gene TRBJ2-3, with 7 bases aligning to TRBD2. Source material: peripheral blood. The chain's CDR3 is CASSTSAGDTQYF. The CDR3 DNA follows: TGTGCCAGCAGTACTAGCGCCGGGGATACGCAGTATTTT.